This T cell receptor (beta chain) was obtained from a study of cytomegalovirus exposure and HLA in healthy donors. The germline V gene has CDR1 SNHLY and CDR2 FYNNEI. With 4 bases clipped from V and 1 base from J, the junction kept 3 bases outside the gene matches. The CDR3 is made up of 14 amino acids. Clones were read by immunoSEQ multiplex PCR, and TCRdb kept only the in-frame ones, dropping some. The table has about 160,000 clones, around 96% seen once. The sample taken for sequencing was PBMCs. This receptor was taken from a woman between 18 and 29 years old in good health and CMV-seronegative. The genes are TRBV2 and TRBJ2-7, with TRBD2 matching over 8 bases. In DNA form, the CDR3 reads TGTGCCAGCAGTGTCGCTAGCGGGTCCTACGAGCAGTACTTC. Amino acid sequence: CASSVASGSYEQYF.